The T cell receptor beta chain under discussion was sequenced for a study of shared clonotypes between healthy human individuals. General study findings and limits: Some naive CD4 clonotypes, around 5%, turned up in common across a few donors.

Each subset's genomic DNA was shared equally among a number of immunoSEQ plates. The repertoire was sequenced with immunoSEQ multiplex PCR; TCRdb's copy has only in-frame clones and lacks some. This table holds roughly 2.5 million clones, around 90% found once. A remark on this clone: Antigen specificity is unknown. A junction end diverges from the germline sequence, so it may reflect a read error.

The CDR3 covers 14 residues. Germline lookup yields CDR1 SGHTA and CDR2 FQGNSA. Material for sequencing was naive CD4+ T cells sorted from blood. As for subset: CD45RA+ positively selected. V and J are TRBV7-2 and TRBJ2-5; a possible D gene is TRBD1 (5 bases). The source of this sequence is a man aged 18 to 29 in good health. CDR3 bases: TGTGCCAGCAGCTTAGTTGGCAGGGATGAGACCCGGTACTTC. This encodes CASSLVGRDETRYF.